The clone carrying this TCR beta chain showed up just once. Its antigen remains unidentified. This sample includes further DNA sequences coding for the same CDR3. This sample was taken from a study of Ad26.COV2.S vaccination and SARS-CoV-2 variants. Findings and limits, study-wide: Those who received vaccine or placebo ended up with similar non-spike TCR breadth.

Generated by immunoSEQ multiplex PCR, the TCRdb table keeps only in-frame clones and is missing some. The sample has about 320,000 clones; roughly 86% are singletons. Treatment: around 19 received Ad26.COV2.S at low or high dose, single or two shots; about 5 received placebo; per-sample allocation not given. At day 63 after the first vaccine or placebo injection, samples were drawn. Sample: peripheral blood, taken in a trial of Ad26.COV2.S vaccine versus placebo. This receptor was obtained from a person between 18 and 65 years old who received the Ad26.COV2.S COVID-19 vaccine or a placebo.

This CDR3 is CASSPGTAQETQYF. In DNA, the CDR3 is TGTGCCAGCTCACCCGGGACGGCCCAAGAGACCCAGTACTTC. This sequence joins TRBV18 and TRBJ2-5; D tentatively reads TRBD1 or TRBD2 (5 bases each). This CDR3 contains 14 residues. Trimming stripped 3 bases from V and 1 base from J, with 9 bases between. Germline assignment: CDR1 KGHSH and CDR2 LQKENI.